This TCR beta chain was recovered during a study of OX40 agonist ivuxolimab in advanced cancers. Deletions cut 6 bases from V and 2 bases from J, with 11 bases between. Germline values: CDR1 MNHEY, CDR2 SVGAGI. This CDR3 is built from 13 residues. The table came from immunoSEQ multiplex PCR; TCRdb's copy has only in-frame clones and leaves some out. The sample carries about 14,000 clones, about 80% recorded once. The chain recombines TRBV6-5 with TRBJ2-7, with D tentatively TRBD1 or TRBD2 (5 bases each). The TCR comes from an adult with an advanced solid tumor such as melanoma, head and neck, liver or kidney cancer. Source: CD4+ or CD8+ T cells sorted from blood, taken in a trial of the OX40 agonist ivuxolimab. CDR3 in DNA: TGTGCCAGCAGACCCGGGACCCCCTACGAGCAGTACTTC. This encodes CASRPGTPYEQYF.